This T cell receptor (beta chain) was profiled in a study of early T cells in non-severe SARS-CoV-2 infection. This clonotype was counted many times. Deletions cut 3 bases from V and 1 base from J, with 16 bases between. CDR1 and CDR2 (germline): SGHDT, YYEEEE. The CDR3 length is 16 residues. Each CDR3 protein gets one entry after TCRdb re-called the 5' RACE reads with MiXCR. The sample shows roughly 34,000 distinct CDR3 sequences, under 5.5% of them seen only once. The source material was whole blood. This TCR was recovered from an adult who was a healthcare worker with PCR-confirmed SARS-CoV-2 infection or an uninfected control (not recorded which). V and J are TRBV5-6 and TRBJ1-1; weak D call: TRBD1 (6 bases). The CDR3 reads CASSWGTSTRNTEAFF. CDR3 bases: TGTGCCAGCAGCTGGGGGACATCTACCAGGAACACTGAAGCTTTCTTT.